The 13 T cell receptor beta chains below were found in one sample sequenced in a study of T cells in Graves' hyperthyroidism and ophthalmopathy. Regions amplified from RNA transcripts were the TCR beta CDR3 regions. When the TCR CDR3 underwent first-round RT-PCR, the HTBI primer set was used. One entry per CDR3 protein results from TCRdb running MiXCR on the multiplex PCR reads. The sample holds 550,000 to 700,000 distinct CDR3 sequences, 35% to 55% seen once. Sequenced: peripheral blood or thyroid tissue (not recorded which). The receptors were sampled from an adult woman with Graves' disease, either hyperthyroidism or ophthalmopathy (not recorded which).

This clonotype was seen a handful of times. This chain joins TRBV24-1 and TRBJ2-7; 9 nucleotides match TRBD2. The V gene's germline CDR1 is KGHDR and CDR2 SFDVKD. The CDR3 extends over 16 amino acids. V was clipped by 4 bases and J by 2 bases; unmatched bases: 8. CDR3 loop: CATSDDKAGGPYEQYF. Here the CDR3 DNA reads TGTGCCACCAGTGACGACAAAGCGGGAGGCCCCTACGAGCAGTACTTC.

The CDR3 region is CASSEDRPYGYTF. The DNA for the CDR3 is TGTGCCAGTAGTGAGGACAGACCCTATGGCTACACCTTC. The V call is TRBV19, the J call TRBJ1-2; tentative D call: TRBD1 (6 bases). The CDR3 spans 13 residues. V was shortened by 5 bases and J by 4 bases, with 11 bases between the two germline ends. Germline CDR1 and CDR2: LNHDA and SQIVND (reference sequence).

This chain joins TRBV7-2 and TRBJ2-6; the D is unclear. The V gene lost 5 bases and the J gene lost 0 bases, with 14 bases spanning the gap. In germline, CDR1 is SGHTA, CDR2 FQGNSA. This CDR3 has 17 residues. CDR3 loop: CASSTYGPSSGANVLTF. The CDR3 DNA sequence: TGTGCCAGCAGCACGTATGGACCGTCCTCTGGGGCCAACGTCCTGACTTTC.

This clonotype was observed at least ten times. Here the CDR3 reads CSARGGRGNTEAFF. The CDR3 DNA sequence: TGCAGTGCTAGAGGGGGCAGGGGGAACACTGAAGCTTTCTTT. The gene calls are TRBV20-1 and TRBJ1-1; maybe TRBD1 (6 bases). Per the germline V gene, CDR1 is DFQATT and CDR2 is SNEGSKA (reference sequence). The CDR3 length is 14 residues. Deletions cut 1 base from V and 1 base from J, with 10 bases between.

V and J are TRBV10-3 and TRBJ1-4, with D unclear. V lost 2 bases and J lost 8, with 6 bases in between. This CDR3 has 12 amino acids. CDR1 is ENHRY, CDR2 SYGVKD, per germline. CDR3 in amino acids: CAISEEEEKLFF. CDR3 nucleotides: TGTGCCATCAGTGAGGAGGAGGAAAAACTGTTTTTT.

About this clonotype: A much larger clone is a single base away; this may be a read error. This rearrangement joins TRBV7-2 to TRBJ2-6; D is ambiguous. The CDR3 totals 12 residues. Germline-derived CDR1 and CDR2 are SGHTA and FQGNSA. Trimming took 1 base from V and 8 from J, leaving 3 bases between them. The CDR3 sequence is CASSLGTNVLTF. DNA of the CDR3: TGTGCCAGCAGCTTAGGGACCAACGTCCTGACTTTC.

J is TRBJ1-1 and V is TRBV7-9; D is ambiguous. The V gene's germline CDR1 is SEHNR and CDR2 FQNEAQ (reference sequence). This CDR3 spans 15 amino acids. Trimming took 4 bases from V and 0 from J, leaving 12 bases between them. The CDR3 protein is CASSSRTALNTEAFF. CDR3 nucleotide sequence: TGTGCCAGCAGCTCCCGGACGGCCTTGAACACTGAAGCTTTCTTT.

The CDR3 is CASSQRTGELYGYTF. CDR3 nucleotides: TGTGCCAGCAGCCAACGGACAGGGGAGCTATATGGCTACACCTTC. J is TRBJ1-2 and V is TRBV7-9, with 9 positions matching TRBD1. The CDR3 is 15 amino acids. V shed 5 bases and J 5 bases; nucleotides not matched to a gene: 9. Germline CDR1 and CDR2: SEHNR and FQNEAQ (reference sequence).

This clonotype was picked up a small number of times. The chain carries TRBV5-8 and TRBJ2-7; 8 bases agree with TRBD1. Unmatched junction bases numbered 5, after V lost 0 bases and J lost 3 bases. The CDR3 loop spans 15 amino acids. Germline V gives CDR1 SGHTS, CDR2 YDEGEE. The CDR3 is CASSLAGGYDYEQYF. For the CDR3, the DNA is TGTGCCAGCAGCTTGGCAGGGGGCTACGACTACGAGCAGTACTTC.

A word on this clonotype: A much larger clone differs by one base, so this may be a read error. V gene TRBV10-3 combines with J gene TRBJ2-2, with TRBD2 matching 14 bases. V was clipped by 6 bases and J by 5 bases; unmatched bases: 2. This CDR3 has 15 residues. From germline, CDR1 is ENHRY and CDR2 SYGVKD. The CDR3 DNA sequence: TGTGCCATCAGGGGACTAGCGGGAGATACCGGGGAGCTGTTTTTT. Translation: CAIRGLAGDTGELFF.

The table lists this clonotype with many counts. V gene TRBV11-2 combines with J gene TRBJ1-2; 8 nucleotides align to TRBD1. The CDR3 totals 13 residues. In germline, CDR1 is SGHAT, CDR2 FQNNGV. The V gene end was trimmed by 5 bases and the J gene end by 8 bases; junction bases not matched to a gene: 7. This chain's CDR3 is CASSPGTGLGYTF. Here the CDR3 DNA reads TGTGCCAGCAGCCCCGGGACAGGTCTGGGCTACACCTTC.

This rearrangement joins TRBV7-9 to TRBJ2-2; D is possibly TRBD2 (6 bases). The length of the CDR3 is 15 residues. With 7 bases removed from V and 7 bases from J, the gap between germline ends came to 19 bases. CDR1 is SEHNR, CDR2 FQNEAQ, per germline (reference sequence). The CDR3 nucleotides are TGTGCCAGCATCCATAGCGGTAGAATTGGCGGGGAGCTGTTTTTT. Translated, it gives CASIHSGRIGGELFF. Full variable domain (rest looked up from reference TRBV7-9 and TRBJ2-2): DTGVSQNPRHKITKRGQNVTFRCDPISEHNRLYWYRQTLGQGPEFLTYFQNEAQLEKSRLLSDRFSAERPKGSFSTLEIQRTEQGDSAMYLCASIHSGRIGGELFFGEGSRLTVL.

This clonotype has a handful of counts. The rearrangement links TRBV20-1 to TRBJ2-5, with D unclear. CDR1 is DFQATT and CDR2 is SNEGSKA in the germline V gene (reference sequence). The CDR3 has 13 residues. The V and J ends lost 6 bases and 1 base respectively, with 12 bases between them. The CDR3 sequence is CSARMLLQETQYF. CDR3 coding DNA: TGCAGTGCACGGATGCTCCTCCAAGAGACCCAGTACTTC.